This passage covers 4 T cell receptor beta chains from one sample sequenced in a study of T cell responses to AZD1222 COVID-19 vaccine. Here immunoSEQ multiplex PCR was the method, and the copy in TCRdb shows in-frame clones only, minus some. The sample lists about 97,000 clones; 85% to 90% were seen once. The input for sequencing was peripheral blood, taken on day 0 of AZD1222 vaccination. The source of these receptors is an adult in good health.

The rearrangement joins TRBV21-1 to TRBJ2-3. TRBV21-1 is a listed pseudogene. This CDR3 region has 16 residues. CDR3 sequence (DNA): TGTGCCAGCAGCACTGCGTTGGGGGAGCTCCCAGATACGCAGTATTTT. Protein sequence: CASSTALGELPDTQYF.

This rearrangement joins TRBV7-9 to TRBJ1-4; D perhaps matches TRBD1 (5 bases). The germline CDR1 and CDR2 sequences are SEHNR and FQNEAQ (reference sequence). The CDR3 spans 14 residues. V lost 6 bases, J lost 6 bases, and 14 bases lay in between. This chain's CDR3 is CASSSGPQDEKLFF. CDR3 coding DNA: TGTGCCAGCAGTTCAGGGCCCCAAGATGAAAAACTGTTTTTT.

Only one count was recorded for this clone. At one boundary the junction diverges from the germline segment, which might be a read error. V usage is TRBV18 and J usage is TRBJ1-1; D is uncertain. There are 13 residues in the CDR3. CDR1 and CDR2 from the germline V gene are KGHSH and LQKENI. The CDR3 is CASSPAVGFLGIF. As DNA, the CDR3 is TGTGCCAGCTCACCGGCTGTGGGGTTTCTTGGAATCTTT.

This chain joins TRBV13 and TRBJ1-3, with 7 bases matching TRBD1. Germline values: CDR1 PRHDT, CDR2 FYEKMQ (reference sequence). With 5 bases clipped from V and 1 base from J, the junction kept 8 bases outside the gene matches. The length of the CDR3 is 16 residues. The CDR3 DNA reads TGTGCCAGCAGCAGTGTGAAGGGGGCTTCTGGAAACACCATATATTTT. Amino acid sequence: CASSSVKGASGNTIYF.